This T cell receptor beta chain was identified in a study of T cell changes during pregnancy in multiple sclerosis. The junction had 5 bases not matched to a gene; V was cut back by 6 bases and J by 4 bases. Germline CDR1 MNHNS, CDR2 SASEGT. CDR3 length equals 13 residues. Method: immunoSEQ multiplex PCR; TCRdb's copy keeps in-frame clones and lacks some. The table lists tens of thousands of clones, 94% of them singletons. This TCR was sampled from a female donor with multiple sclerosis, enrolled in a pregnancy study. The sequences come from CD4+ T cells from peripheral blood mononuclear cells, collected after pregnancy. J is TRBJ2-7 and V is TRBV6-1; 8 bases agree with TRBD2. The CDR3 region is CASRVGLDYEQYF. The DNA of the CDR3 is TGTGCCAGCAGGGTGGGACTAGATTACGAGCAGTACTTC.